The subject of this entry is one TCR beta chain. This CDR3 region has 13 residues. The germline V gene encodes CDR1 GTSNPN and CDR2 SVGIG (reference sequence). V was trimmed by 5 bases and J by 7 bases, leaving 14 bases between them. These data originate in a study of cytomegalovirus exposure and HLA in healthy donors. 60 Vbeta and 13 Jbeta primers were used in PCR. The method was immunoSEQ multiplex PCR; TCRdb's version includes in-frame clones alone and lacks a portion of them. Here the sample spans about 120,000 clones, around 77% being singletons. Specimen: PBMCs. The sequence was obtained from a young woman in good health and CMV-seropositive. V and J are TRBV30 and TRBJ2-2; D might be TRBD2 (5 bases). The CDR3 DNA is TGTGCCTGGGAGGAGGAGGCGGGCGGGGAGCTGTTTTTT. Translation gives CAWEEEAGGELFF. Looking up the rest from reference TRBV30 and TRBJ2-2 gives the full variable domain: SQTIHQWPATLVQPVGSPLSLECTVEGTSNPNLYWYRQAAGRGLQLLFYSVGIGQISSEVPQNLSASRPQDRQFILSSKKLLLSDSGFYLCAWEEEAGGELFFGEGSRLTVL.